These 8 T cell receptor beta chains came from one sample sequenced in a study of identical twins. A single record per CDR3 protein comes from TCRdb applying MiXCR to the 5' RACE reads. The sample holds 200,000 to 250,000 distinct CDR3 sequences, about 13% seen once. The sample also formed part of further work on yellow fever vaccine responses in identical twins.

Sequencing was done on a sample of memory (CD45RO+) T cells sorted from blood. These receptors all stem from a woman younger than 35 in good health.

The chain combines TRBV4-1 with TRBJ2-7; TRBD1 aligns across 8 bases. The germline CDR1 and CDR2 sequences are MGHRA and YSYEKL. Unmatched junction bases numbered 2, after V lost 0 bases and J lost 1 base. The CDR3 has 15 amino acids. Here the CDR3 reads CASSQEDRASYEQYF. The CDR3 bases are TGCGCCAGCAGCCAAGAGGACAGGGCGTCCTACGAGCAGTACTTC.

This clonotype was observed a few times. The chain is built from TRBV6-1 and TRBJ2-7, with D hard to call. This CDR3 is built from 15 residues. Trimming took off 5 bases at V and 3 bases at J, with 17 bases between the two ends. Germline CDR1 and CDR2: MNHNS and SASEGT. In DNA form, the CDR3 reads TGTGCCAGCAGTCCTGTCGGGCAGATGGGCTACGAGCAGTACTTC. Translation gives CASSPVGQMGYEQYF.

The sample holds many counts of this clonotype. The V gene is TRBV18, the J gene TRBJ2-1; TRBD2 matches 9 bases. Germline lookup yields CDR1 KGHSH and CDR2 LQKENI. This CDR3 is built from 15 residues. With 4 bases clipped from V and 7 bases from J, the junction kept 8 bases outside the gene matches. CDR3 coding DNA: TGTGCCAGCTCACGAGGGATAGCGGGGGAGAATGAGCAGTTCTTC. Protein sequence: CASSRGIAGENEQFF.

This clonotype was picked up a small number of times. The CDR3 loop is CASSGVAGGPTDTQYF. The CDR3, as DNA: TGTGCCAGCAGCGGTGTAGCGGGAGGGCCGACAGATACGCAGTATTTT. The chain is built from TRBV7-2 and TRBJ2-3; 11 nucleotides line up with TRBD2. Germline loops: CDR1 SGHTA, CDR2 FQGNSA. The V segment lost 5 bases and the J segment 3 bases; nucleotides outside the gene matches: 7. This CDR3 contains 16 residues.

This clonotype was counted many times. CDR3 region: CATSDPSGLAGDGTGELFF. The CDR3 nucleotides are TGTGCCACCAGTGACCCCTCCGGACTAGCGGGGGACGGCACCGGGGAGCTGTTTTTT. This rearrangement joins TRBV24-1 to TRBJ2-2, with 13 bases fitting TRBD2. Trimming took 4 bases from V and 4 from J; bases not matched to a gene: 11. Germline-derived CDR1 and CDR2 are KGHDR and SFDVKD. The length of the CDR3 is 19 residues.

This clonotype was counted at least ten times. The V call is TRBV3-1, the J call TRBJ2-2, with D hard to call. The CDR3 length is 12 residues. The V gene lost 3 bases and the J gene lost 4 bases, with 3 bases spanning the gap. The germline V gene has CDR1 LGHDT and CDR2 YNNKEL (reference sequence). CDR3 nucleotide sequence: TGTGCCAGCAGCCAGCCCACCGGGGAGCTGTTTTTT. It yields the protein CASSQPTGELFF.

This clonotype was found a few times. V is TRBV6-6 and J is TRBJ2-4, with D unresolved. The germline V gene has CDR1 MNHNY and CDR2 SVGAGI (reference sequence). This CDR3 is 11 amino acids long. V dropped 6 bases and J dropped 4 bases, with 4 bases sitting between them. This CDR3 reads CASRGKNIQYF. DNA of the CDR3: TGTGCCAGCAGAGGGAAAAACATTCAGTACTTC.

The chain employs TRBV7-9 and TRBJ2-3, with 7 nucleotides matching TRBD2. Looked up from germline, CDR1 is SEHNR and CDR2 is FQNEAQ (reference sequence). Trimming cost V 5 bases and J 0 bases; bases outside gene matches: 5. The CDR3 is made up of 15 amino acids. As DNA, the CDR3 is TGTGCCAGCAGCGGAAGCGGGATTAGCACAGATACGCAGTATTTT. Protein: CASSGSGISTDTQYF.